Listed here are 5 T cell receptor beta chains from one sample, sequenced in a study of blood T cell repertoires in COVID-19. Measured with immunoSEQ multiplex PCR; TCRdb has only the in-frame clones, and not every one. The data hold about 46,000 clones, with about 87% observed a single time. Sequencing was done on a sample of peripheral blood. Receptors originate from a human donor in a cohort sampled during active COVID-19.

The genes are TRBV5-1 and TRBJ2-7; 7 bases match TRBD2. V shed 4 bases, J shed 3 bases, and the junction held 1 base outside the gene matches. The CDR3 contains 12 residues. From germline, CDR1 is SGHRS and CDR2 YFSETQ. CDR3 loop: CASSGGSYEQYF. DNA for the CDR3: TGCGCCAGCAGCGGCGGGAGCTACGAGCAGTACTTC.

The CDR3 spells CASRWGSTSEAYEQYF. The CDR3 coding sequence is TGTGCAAGTCGCTGGGGCTCAACTAGCGAAGCCTACGAGCAGTACTTC. The rearrangement uses TRBV12-2 and TRBJ2-7; TRBD2 was called by the table and not checked on the DNA. TRBV12-2 is flagged as a pseudogene. The CDR3 sequence is 16 residues long.

This rearrangement joins TRBV10-2 to TRBJ2-5; no definite D call. CDR1 is WSHSY and CDR2 is SAAADI in the germline V gene. The CDR3 consists of 12 residues. Trimming took off 4 bases at V and 2 bases at J, with 5 bases between the two ends. The CDR3 coding sequence is TGCGCCAGCAGTGGGCAGCAAGAGACCCAGTACTTC. Protein sequence: CASSGQQETQYF.

The chain recombines TRBV29-1 with TRBJ1-1; 9 nucleotides line up with TRBD1. The CDR3 has 13 residues. CDR1 is SQVTM, CDR2 ANQGSEA, per germline. Losses at the gene ends were 6 bases for V and 6 bases for J; bases not matched to a gene: 8. This CDR3 is CSVLTGGMPEAFF. The CDR3 DNA reads TGCAGCGTCTTGACAGGGGGGATGCCTGAAGCTTTCTTT. Full variable domain (remainder filled in from reference TRBV29-1 and TRBJ1-1): SAVISQKPSRDICQRGTSLTIQCQVDSQVTMMFWYRQQPGQSLTLIATANQGSEATYESGFVIDKFPISRPNLTFSTLTVSNMSPEDSSIYLCSVLTGGMPEAFFGQGTRLTVV.

This clone showed up just a few times. The chain employs TRBV10-3 and TRBJ1-1; 8 bases line up with TRBD1. Germline CDR1 ENHRY, CDR2 SYGVKD. The trim removed 10 bases at V and 3 bases at J, leaving 7 bases unmatched. This CDR3 contains 13 residues. CDR3 in amino acids: CATQGARYTEAFF. The CDR3 DNA sequence: TGTGCCACTCAGGGGGCTCGGTACACTGAAGCTTTCTTT.